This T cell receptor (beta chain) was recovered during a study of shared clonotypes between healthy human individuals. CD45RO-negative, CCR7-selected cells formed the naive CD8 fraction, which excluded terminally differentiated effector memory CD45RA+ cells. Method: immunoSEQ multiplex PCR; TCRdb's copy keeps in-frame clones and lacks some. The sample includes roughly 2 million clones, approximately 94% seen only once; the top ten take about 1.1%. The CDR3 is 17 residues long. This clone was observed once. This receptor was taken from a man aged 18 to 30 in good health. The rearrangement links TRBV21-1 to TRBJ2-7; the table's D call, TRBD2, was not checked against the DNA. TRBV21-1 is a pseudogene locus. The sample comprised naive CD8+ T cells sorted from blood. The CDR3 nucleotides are TGTGCCAGCAGCAGAGAAAAGGTAGCGGGAGGGCCCTACGAGCAGTACTTC. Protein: CASSREKVAGGPYEQYF.